This entry features one TCR beta chain sequence. The target antigen is unknown. CDR3 regions were amplified by Arm-PCR using iRepertoire HTBI primers to build TCR beta libraries. TCRdb re-derived calls from the multiplex PCR reads in MiXCR, one entry per CDR3 protein. The table has 350,000 to 450,000 distinct CDR3 sequences, over 20% seen once. Germline assignment: CDR1 SEHNR and CDR2 FQNEAQ (reference sequence). Germline trimming cut 5 bases from V and 7 bases from J; bases unmatched to any gene: 7. The CDR3 length is 15 residues. Time point indicated: persistent/refractory GD, antithyroid drugs over 5 years with positive TRAb. From RNA extracted from PBMCs, the TCR library was made. The data were obtained in a study of regulatory T cells in long-lasting Graves disease. Study findings and constraints: TRBV28, TRBJ1-2 and TRBJ2-5 were favored in persistent disease.

This TCR was recovered from a female donor with Graves disease. This chain links TRBV7-9 with TRBJ1-4; 10 positions agree with TRBD1. The sample consisted of peripheral blood mononuclear cells (PBMCs), taken when the disease was refractory, from a patient treated with antithyroid drugs. As DNA, the CDR3 is TGTGCCAGCAGCCCCGCCGGGACAGGGGCTGAAAAACTGTTTTTT. Residues: CASSPAGTGAEKLFF.